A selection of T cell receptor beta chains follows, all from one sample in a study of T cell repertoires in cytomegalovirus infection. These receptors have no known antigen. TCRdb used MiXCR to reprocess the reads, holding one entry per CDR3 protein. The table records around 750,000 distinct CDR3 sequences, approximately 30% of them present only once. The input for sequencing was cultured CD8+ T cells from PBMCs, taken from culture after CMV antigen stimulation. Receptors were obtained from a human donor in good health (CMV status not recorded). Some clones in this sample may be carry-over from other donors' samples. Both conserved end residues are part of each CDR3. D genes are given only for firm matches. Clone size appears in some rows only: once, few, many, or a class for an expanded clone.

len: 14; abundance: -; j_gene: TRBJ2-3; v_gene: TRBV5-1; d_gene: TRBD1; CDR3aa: CASSLGQRTDTQYF; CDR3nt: TGCGCCAGCAGCCTGGGACAGCGCACAGATACGCAGTATTTT
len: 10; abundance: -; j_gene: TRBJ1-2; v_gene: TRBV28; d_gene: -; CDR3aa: CASGPSGYTF; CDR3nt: TGTGCCAGCGGCCCGTCTGGCTACACCTTC
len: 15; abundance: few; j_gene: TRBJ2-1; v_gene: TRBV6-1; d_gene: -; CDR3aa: CASSEAYSPYDEQFF; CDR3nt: TGTGCCAGCAGTGAAGCGTATTCCCCCTACGATGAGCAGTTCTTC
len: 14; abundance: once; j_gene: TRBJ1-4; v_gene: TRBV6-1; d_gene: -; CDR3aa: CASRGLGAGEKLFF; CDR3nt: TGTGCCAGCAGGGGTCTCGGTGCGGGTGAAAAACTGTTTTTT
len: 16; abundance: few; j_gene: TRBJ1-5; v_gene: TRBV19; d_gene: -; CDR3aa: CASSITSEESNQPQHF; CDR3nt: TGTGCCAGTAGTATTACGTCGGAGGAGAGCAATCAGCCCCAGCATTTT
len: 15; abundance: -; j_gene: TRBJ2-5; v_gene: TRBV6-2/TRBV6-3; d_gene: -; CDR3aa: CASSYGGLSRETQYF; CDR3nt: TGTGCCAGCAGTTACGGTGGACTTTCGAGGGAGACCCAGTACTTC
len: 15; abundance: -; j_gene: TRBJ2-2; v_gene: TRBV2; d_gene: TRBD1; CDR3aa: CASSFGQGPPGELFF; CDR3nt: TGTGCCAGCAGCTTCGGACAGGGCCCCCCCGGGGAGCTGTTTTTT
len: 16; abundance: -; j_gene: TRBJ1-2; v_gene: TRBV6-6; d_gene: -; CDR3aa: CASSYGPGEFNYGYTF; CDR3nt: TGTGCCAGCAGTTACGGGCCAGGGGAATTTAACTATGGCTACACCTTC
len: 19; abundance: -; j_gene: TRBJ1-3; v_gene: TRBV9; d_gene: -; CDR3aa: CASTRGATSGMSSGNTIYF; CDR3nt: TGTGCCAGCACCCGGGGGGCGACCTCAGGAATGAGCTCTGGAAACACCATATATTTT
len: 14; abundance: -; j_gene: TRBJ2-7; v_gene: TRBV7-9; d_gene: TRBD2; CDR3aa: CASTPSGGAAEQYF; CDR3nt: TGTGCCAGCACCCCGAGCGGGGGGGCGGCCGAGCAGTACTTC
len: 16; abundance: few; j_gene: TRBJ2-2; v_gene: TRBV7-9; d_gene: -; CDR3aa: CASSLAQGRNTGELFF; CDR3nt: TGTGCCAGCAGCTTAGCGCAGGGGAGGAACACCGGGGAGCTGTTTTTT
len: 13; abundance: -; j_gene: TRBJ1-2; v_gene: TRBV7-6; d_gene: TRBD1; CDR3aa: CASSLGTGFGYTF; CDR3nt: TGTGCCAGCAGCTTGGGGACAGGGTTTGGCTACACCTTC
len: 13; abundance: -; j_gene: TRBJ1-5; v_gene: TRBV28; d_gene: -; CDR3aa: CASLEGGNQPQHF; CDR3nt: TGTGCCAGTCTGGAAGGGGGCAATCAGCCCCAGCATTTT
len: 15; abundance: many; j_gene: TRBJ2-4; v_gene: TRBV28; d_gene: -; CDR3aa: CASSITTAGRNIQYF; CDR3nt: TGTGCCAGCAGTATCACGACAGCTGGGCGAAACATTCAGTACTTC
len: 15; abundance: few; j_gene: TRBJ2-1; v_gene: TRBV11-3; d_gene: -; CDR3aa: CASSLGRALYNEQFF; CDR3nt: TGTGCCAGCAGCTTGGGGCGGGCTCTCTACAATGAGCAGTTCTTC
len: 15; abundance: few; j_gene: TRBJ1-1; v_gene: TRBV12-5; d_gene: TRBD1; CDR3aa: CASGLQGGLNTEAFF; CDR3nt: TGTGCTAGTGGTTTACAGGGGGGATTGAACACTGAAGCTTTCTTT
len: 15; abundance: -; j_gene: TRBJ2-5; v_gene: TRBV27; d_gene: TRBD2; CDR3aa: CASSSPSGGKETQYF; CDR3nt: TGTGCCAGCAGTTCCCCTAGCGGGGGGAAAGAGACCCAGTACTTC
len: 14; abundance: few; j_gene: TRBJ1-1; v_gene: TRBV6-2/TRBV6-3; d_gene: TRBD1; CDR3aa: CASSPTGVETEAFF; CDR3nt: TGTGCCAGCAGCCCTACAGGGGTGGAGACTGAAGCTTTCTTT
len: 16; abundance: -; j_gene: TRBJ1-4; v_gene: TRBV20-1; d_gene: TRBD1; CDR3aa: CSARDGTGRVDEKLFF; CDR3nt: TGCAGTGCTAGAGACGGGACAGGGAGAGTGGACGAAAAACTGTTTTTT
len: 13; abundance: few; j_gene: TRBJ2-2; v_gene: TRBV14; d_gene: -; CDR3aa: CASSFIGTGELFF; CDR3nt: TGTGCCAGCAGCTTTATCGGCACCGGGGAGCTGTTTTTT
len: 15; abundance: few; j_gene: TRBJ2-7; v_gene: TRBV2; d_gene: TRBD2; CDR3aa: CASSRQAGGAYEQYF; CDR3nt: TGTGCCAGCAGCCGCCAAGCGGGGGGAGCCTACGAGCAGTACTTC
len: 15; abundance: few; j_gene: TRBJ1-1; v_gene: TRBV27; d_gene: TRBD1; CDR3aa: CASSLIGTGDLEAFF; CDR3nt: TGTGCCAGCAGTTTAATCGGTACAGGGGATCTTGAAGCTTTCTTT
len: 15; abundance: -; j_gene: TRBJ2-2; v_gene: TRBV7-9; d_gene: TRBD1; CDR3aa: CASSSDRQNTGELFF; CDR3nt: TGTGCCAGCAGCTCGGACAGGCAGAACACCGGGGAGCTGTTTTTT
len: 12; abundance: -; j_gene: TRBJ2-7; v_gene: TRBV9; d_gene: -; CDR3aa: CASSVTEYEQYF; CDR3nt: TGTGCCAGCAGCGTTACAGAATACGAGCAGTACTTC
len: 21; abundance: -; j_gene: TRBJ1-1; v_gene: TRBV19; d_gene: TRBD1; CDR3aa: CASSIDPGQAHTNGMNTEAFF; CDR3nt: TGTGCCAGTAGTATAGACCCGGGACAGGCCCACACGAATGGTATGAACACTGAAGCTTTCTTT
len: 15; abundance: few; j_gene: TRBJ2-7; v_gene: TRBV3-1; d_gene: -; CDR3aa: CASSHAGAPGYEQYF; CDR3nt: TGTGCCAGCAGCCACGCGGGGGCACCCGGTTACGAGCAGTACTTC
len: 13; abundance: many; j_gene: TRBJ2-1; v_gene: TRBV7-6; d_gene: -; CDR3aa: CASSLGGFDEQFF; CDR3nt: TGTGCCAGCAGCTTAGGTGGGTTCGATGAGCAGTTCTTC
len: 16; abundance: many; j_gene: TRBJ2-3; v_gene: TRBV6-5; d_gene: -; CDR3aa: CASSSRAHDPGDTQYF; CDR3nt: TGTGCCAGCAGTTCCCGGGCACATGATCCGGGCGATACGCAGTATTTT
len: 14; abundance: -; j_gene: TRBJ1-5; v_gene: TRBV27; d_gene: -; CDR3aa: CTSSLGVSNQPQHF; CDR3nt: TGTACCAGCAGTTTAGGTGTTAGCAATCAGCCCCAGCATTTT